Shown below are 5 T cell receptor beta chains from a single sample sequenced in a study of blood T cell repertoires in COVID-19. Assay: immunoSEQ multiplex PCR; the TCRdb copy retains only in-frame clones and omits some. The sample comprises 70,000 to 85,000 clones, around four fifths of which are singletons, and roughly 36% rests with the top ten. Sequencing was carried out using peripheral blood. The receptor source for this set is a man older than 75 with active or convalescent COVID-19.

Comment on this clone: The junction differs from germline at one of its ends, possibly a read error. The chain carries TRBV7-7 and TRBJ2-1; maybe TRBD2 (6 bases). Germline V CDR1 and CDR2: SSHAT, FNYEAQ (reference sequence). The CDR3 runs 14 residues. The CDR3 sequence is CASSPRGLNNEQFF. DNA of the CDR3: TGTGCTAGCAGCCCCCGGGGACTGAACAATGAGCAGTTCTTC.

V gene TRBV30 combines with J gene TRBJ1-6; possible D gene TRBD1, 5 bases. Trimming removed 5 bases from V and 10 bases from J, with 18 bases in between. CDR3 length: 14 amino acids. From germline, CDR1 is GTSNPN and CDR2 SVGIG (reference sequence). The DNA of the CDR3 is TGTGCCTGGGCAGGAAGCAGGGTAGGATCACCCCTCCACTTT. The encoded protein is CAWAGSRVGSPLHF.

CDR3 sequence reads: CASSPQPNTGELFF. CDR3 nucleotide sequence: TGCGCCAGCAGTCCACAGCCGAACACCGGGGAGCTGTTTTTT. This rearrangement joins TRBV10-1 to TRBJ2-2, with no clear D. The V gene's germline CDR1 is WNHNN and CDR2 SYGVQD (reference sequence). This CDR3 region has 14 residues. V was cut by 5 bases and J by 0 bases, with 7 bases left in between.

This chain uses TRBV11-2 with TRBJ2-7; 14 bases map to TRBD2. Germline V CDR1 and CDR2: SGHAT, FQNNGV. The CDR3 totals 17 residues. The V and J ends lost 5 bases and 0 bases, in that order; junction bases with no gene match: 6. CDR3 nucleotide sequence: TGTGCCAGCAGCAAACGGACTAGCGGGAGGACCTCCTACGAGCAGTACTTC. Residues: CASSKRTSGRTSYEQYF.

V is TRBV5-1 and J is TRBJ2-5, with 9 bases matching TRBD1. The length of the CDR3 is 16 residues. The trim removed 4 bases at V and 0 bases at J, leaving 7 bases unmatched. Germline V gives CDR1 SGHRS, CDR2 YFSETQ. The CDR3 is CASSRRQGGYQETQYF. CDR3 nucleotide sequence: TGCGCCAGCAGCCGCAGACAGGGGGGCTACCAAGAGACCCAGTACTTC. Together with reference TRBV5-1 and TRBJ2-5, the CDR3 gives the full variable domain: KAGVTQTPRYLIKTRGQQVTLSCSPISGHRSVSWYQQTPGQGLQFLFEYFSETQRNKGNFPGRFSGRQFSNSRSEMNVSTLELGDSALYLCASSRRQGGYQETQYFGPGTRLLVL.